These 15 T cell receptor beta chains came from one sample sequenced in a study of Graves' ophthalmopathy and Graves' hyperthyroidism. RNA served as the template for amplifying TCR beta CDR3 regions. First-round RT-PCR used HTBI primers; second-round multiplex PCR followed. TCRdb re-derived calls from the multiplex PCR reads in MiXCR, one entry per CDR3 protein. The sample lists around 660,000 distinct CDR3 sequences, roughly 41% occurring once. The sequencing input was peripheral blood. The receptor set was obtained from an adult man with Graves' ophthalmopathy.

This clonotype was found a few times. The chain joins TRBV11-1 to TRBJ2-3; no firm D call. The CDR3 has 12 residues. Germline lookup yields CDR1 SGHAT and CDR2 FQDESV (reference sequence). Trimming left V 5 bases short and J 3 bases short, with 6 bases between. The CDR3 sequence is CASSLYTDTQYF. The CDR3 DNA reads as TGTGCCAGCAGCCTCTATACAGATACGCAGTATTTT.

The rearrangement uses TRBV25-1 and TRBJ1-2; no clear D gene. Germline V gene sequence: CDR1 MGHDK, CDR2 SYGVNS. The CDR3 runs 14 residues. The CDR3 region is CARASRDPNYGYTF. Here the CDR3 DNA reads TGTGCTAGAGCTTCCCGGGATCCTAACTATGGCTACACCTTC.

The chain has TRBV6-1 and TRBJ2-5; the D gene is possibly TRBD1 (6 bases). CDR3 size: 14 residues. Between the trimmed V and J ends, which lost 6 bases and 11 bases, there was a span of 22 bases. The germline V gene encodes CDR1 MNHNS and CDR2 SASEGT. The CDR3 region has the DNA TGTGCCAGCAGCGTCCAGACAGGTGCCGGCGCTCAGTACTTC. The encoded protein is CASSVQTGAGAQYF.

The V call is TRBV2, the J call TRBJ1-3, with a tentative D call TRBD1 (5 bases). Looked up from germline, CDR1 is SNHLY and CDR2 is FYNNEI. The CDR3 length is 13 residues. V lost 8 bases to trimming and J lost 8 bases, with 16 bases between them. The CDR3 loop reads CASAELGVDTIYF. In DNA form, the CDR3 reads TGTGCCAGCGCAGAACTAGGGGTTGACACCATATATTTT.

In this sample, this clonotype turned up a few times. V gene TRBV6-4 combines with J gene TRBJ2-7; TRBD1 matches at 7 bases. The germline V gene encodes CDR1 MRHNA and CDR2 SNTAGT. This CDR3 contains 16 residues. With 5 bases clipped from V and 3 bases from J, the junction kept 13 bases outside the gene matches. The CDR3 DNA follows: TGTGCCAGCAGTTCCTACCCTACAGGGGACGACTACGAGCAGTACTTC. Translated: CASSSYPTGDDYEQYF.

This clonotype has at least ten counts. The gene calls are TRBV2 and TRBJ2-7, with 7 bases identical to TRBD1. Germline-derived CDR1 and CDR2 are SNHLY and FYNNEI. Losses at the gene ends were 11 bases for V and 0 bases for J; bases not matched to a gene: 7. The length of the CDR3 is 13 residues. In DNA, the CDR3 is TGTGCCGGATCGGACAGGACCTCCTACGAGCAGTACTTC. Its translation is CAGSDRTSYEQYF.

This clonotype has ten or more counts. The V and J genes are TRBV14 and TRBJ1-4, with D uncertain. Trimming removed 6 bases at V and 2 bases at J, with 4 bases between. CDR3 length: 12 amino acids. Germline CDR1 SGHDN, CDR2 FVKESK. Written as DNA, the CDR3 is TGTGCCAGCAGTTCGACTAATGAAAAACTGTTTTTT. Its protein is CASSSTNEKLFF.

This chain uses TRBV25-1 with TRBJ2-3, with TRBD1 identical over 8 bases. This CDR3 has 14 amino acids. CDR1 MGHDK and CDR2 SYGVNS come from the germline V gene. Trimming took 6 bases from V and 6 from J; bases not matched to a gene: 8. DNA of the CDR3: TGTGCCAGCAGCTCAGGGGGCGCGCAGGATACGCAGTATTTT. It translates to CASSSGGAQDTQYF.

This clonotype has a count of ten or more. The CDR3 loop is CASRGTSGSTEQYF. The CDR3 DNA follows: TGTGCCAGCAGGGGGACTAGCGGGAGCACCGAGCAGTACTTC. The rearrangement joins TRBV7-8 to TRBJ2-7, with TRBD2 matching over 14 bases. With V trimmed by 6 bases and J by 6 bases, 4 bases remained unmatched. The germline CDR1 and CDR2 sequences are SGHVS and FQNEAQ. The CDR3 is 14 residues long.

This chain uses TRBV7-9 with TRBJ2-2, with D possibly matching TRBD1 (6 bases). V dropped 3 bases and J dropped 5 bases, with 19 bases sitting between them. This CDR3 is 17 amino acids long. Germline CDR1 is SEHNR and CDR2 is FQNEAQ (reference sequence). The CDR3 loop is CASSLVRRGLGTGELFF. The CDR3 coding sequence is TGTGCCAGCAGCTTGGTTCGCAGGGGCCTCGGAACCGGGGAGCTGTTTTTT.

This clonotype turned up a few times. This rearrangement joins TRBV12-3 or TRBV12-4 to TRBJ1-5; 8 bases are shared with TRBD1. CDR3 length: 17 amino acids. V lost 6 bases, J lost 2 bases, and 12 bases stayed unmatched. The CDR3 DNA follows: TGTGCCAGCAGCTCCTACAGCCCGGACAGGGGCAATCAGCCCCAGCATTTT. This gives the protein CASSSYSPDRGNQPQHF.

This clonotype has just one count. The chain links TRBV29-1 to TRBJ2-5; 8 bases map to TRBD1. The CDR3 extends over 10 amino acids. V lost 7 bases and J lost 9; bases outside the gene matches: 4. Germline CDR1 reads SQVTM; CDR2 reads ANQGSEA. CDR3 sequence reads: CSAVTGAQYF. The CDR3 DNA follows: TGCAGCGCCGTGACAGGGGCCCAGTACTTC.

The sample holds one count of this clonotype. The CDR3, as DNA: TGCAGCGGGGACAGGGGGGTGAACACCGGGGAGCTGTTTTTT. Protein sequence: CSGDRGVNTGELFF. The chain joins TRBV29-1 to TRBJ2-2; TRBD1 agrees at 11 bases. The germline gives CDR1 SQVTM, CDR2 ANQGSEA. V trimming: 7 bases; J trimming: 1 base; junction bases outside the gene matches: 2. The CDR3 covers 14 residues.

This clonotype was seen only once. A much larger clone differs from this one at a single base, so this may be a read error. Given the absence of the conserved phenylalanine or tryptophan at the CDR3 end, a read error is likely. The CDR3 loop reads CSAREVAGEGYEQYS. In nucleotides, the CDR3 is TGCAGTGCTAGGGAGGTAGCGGGAGAGGGCTACGAGCAGTACTCC. The J gene is TRBJ2-7, the V gene TRBV20-1; 9 bases match TRBD2. The CDR3 extends over 15 amino acids. Germline V gives CDR1 DFQATT, CDR2 SNEGSKA (reference sequence). V trimming: 3 bases; J trimming: 3 bases; junction bases outside the gene matches: 9.

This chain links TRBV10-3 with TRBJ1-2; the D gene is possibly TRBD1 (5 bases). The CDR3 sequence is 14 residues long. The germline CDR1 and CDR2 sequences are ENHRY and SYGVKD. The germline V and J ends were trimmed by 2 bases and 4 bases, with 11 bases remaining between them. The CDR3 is CAISENIGGYGYTF. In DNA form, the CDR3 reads TGTGCCATCAGTGAGAACATTGGGGGCTATGGCTACACCTTC.